These 25 T cell receptor beta chains share one sample of origin, sequenced in a study of T cell repertoires in cytomegalovirus infection. TCRdb independently ran MiXCR on the reads; one entry per CDR3 protein. Of about 310,000 distinct CDR3 sequences in the sample, roughly 17% were seen once. The sample consisted of PBMCs. These receptors came from a human donor in good health (CMV status not recorded). Some clones in this sample may be carry-over from other donors' samples.

The J gene is TRBJ1-1, the V gene TRBV28; TRBD1 might be the D (6 bases). Trimming cost V 10 bases and J 4 bases, with 16 bases left between them. This CDR3 is 13 amino acids long. Germline CDR1 MDHEN, CDR2 SYDVKM. CDR3 bases: TGTGCCACTCTGGACAGAATAGTCACTGAAGCTTTCTTT. Residues: CATLDRIVTEAFF.

V gene TRBV10-3 combines with J gene TRBJ2-3; the match to TRBD2 covers 8 bases. In germline, CDR1 is ENHRY, CDR2 SYGVKD. The CDR3 contains 15 residues. V gave up 3 bases and J gave up 2 bases; unmatched junction bases: 4. The CDR3 protein is CAISDSGITTDTQYF. The CDR3 DNA follows: TGTGCCATCAGTGATAGCGGGATAACCACAGATACGCAGTATTTT.

This clonotype was seen a handful of times. V and J are TRBV27 and TRBJ1-2; the match to TRBD1 covers 10 bases. Germline V gene sequence: CDR1 MNHEY, CDR2 SMNVEV (reference sequence). The CDR3 spans 17 residues. Unmatched junction bases numbered 11, after V lost 7 bases and J lost 0 bases. CDR3 protein: CASKLAGQGPPNYGYTF. CDR3 DNA: TGTGCCAGCAAACTAGCGGGACAGGGGCCTCCTAACTATGGCTACACCTTC.

This clonotype was seen at least ten times. The V and J genes are TRBV7-2 and TRBJ2-5; D may be TRBD1 (6 bases). V was trimmed by 4 bases and J by 5 bases, leaving 11 bases between them. The CDR3 is made up of 13 amino acids. CDR1 and CDR2 from the germline V gene are SGHTA and FQGNSA. This CDR3 reads CASSSQGWETQYF. The DNA of the CDR3 is TGTGCCAGCAGCTCACAGGGCTGGGAGACCCAGTACTTC.

There are many counts of this clonotype. As DNA, the CDR3 is TGTGCCAGCAGAACCTTACAACGGGGGGCACCCTACGAGCAGTACTTC. As protein: CASRTLQRGAPYEQYF. The rearrangement uses TRBV27 and TRBJ2-7; TRBD2 might be the D (7 bases). V gave up 6 bases and J gave up 2 bases, with 20 bases separating them. The CDR3 sequence is 16 residues long. CDR1 is MNHEY, CDR2 SMNVEV, per germline (reference sequence).

V is TRBV20-1 and J is TRBJ2-3; 8 bases align to TRBD2. Germline trimming cut 0 bases from V and 10 bases from J; bases unmatched to any gene: 9. The V gene's germline CDR1 is DFQATT and CDR2 SNEGSKA (reference sequence). The length of the CDR3 is 14 residues. Written as DNA, the CDR3 is TGCAGTGCTAGAGATCCAGTCCGGGGGGGCCCGCAGTATTTT. Its translation: CSARDPVRGGPQYF.

The chain employs TRBV6-5 and TRBJ2-7, with TRBD1 identical over 7 bases. Germline-derived CDR1 and CDR2 are MNHEY and SVGAGI. The CDR3 loop spans 12 amino acids. V dropped 11 bases and J dropped 6; count of bases not matched to a gene: 10. Written as DNA, the CDR3 is TGTGCCTCCAGGGGGTTCCGGGGCGAGCAGTACTTC. Its protein product is CASRGFRGEQYF.

The chain recombines TRBV5-4 with TRBJ2-1; the match to TRBD2 covers 10 bases. The J segment lost 4 bases and the V segment lost 4 bases, leaving 8 bases of the junction unmatched. Germline V lookup: CDR1 SGHNT, CDR2 YYREEE (reference sequence). The CDR3 contains 16 residues. CDR3 nucleotides: TGTGCCAGCAGCCCATCCCTAGCGGGGGAATACAATGAGCAGTTCTTC. It codes for CASSPSLAGEYNEQFF.

This clonotype was counted a few times. V and J are TRBV24-1 and TRBJ2-5; tentative D call: TRBD1 (6 bases). The CDR3 sequence is 13 residues long. V was trimmed by 3 bases and J by 13 bases, leaving 17 bases between them. The V gene's germline CDR1 is KGHDR and CDR2 SFDVKD. CDR3 in amino acids: CATSDGDTLYPYF. The CDR3 nucleotides read TGTGCCACCAGTGATGGGGACACGCTCTATCCGTACTTC.

A few counts support this clonotype. The chain combines TRBV6-5 with TRBJ1-1, with 12 bases lining up with TRBD1. There are 17 residues in the CDR3. Germline V lookup: CDR1 MNHEY, CDR2 SVGAGI. V was clipped by 4 bases and J by 1 base; unmatched bases: 7. DNA for the CDR3: TGTGCCAGCAGTTTCCAGGGACAGGGGGCGGCGAACACTGAAGCTTTCTTT. Amino acid sequence: CASSFQGQGAANTEAFF.

This clonotype was counted at least ten times. The genes are TRBV7-9 and TRBJ2-1, with TRBD2 matching over 10 bases. J lost 10 bases, V lost 5 bases, and 11 bases had no gene match. Germline V lookup: CDR1 SEHNR, CDR2 FQNEAQ (reference sequence). The CDR3 contains 15 residues. CDR3 in DNA: TGTGCCAGCAGCGCACCGCCGGGACTAGCGACCGAGCAGTTCTTC. Protein: CASSAPPGLATEQFF.

The gene calls are TRBV6-5 and TRBJ2-3; D is possibly TRBD1 (6 bases). Germline CDR1 is MNHEY and CDR2 is SVGAGI. V lost 6 bases, J lost 5 bases, and 9 bases lay in between. This CDR3 contains 12 residues. The CDR3 loop is CASRGAGDTQYF. CDR3 sequence (DNA): TGTGCCAGCAGGGGGGCGGGAGATACGCAGTATTTT.

The chain links TRBV18 to TRBJ2-2, with 7 bases lining up with TRBD2. The CDR3 contains 17 residues. Germline values: CDR1 KGHSH, CDR2 LQKENI. The J segment lost 0 bases and the V segment lost 2 bases, leaving 6 bases of the junction unmatched. The CDR3 sequence: CASSPFESGANTGELFF. The CDR3 region has the DNA TGTGCCAGCTCACCATTTGAAAGCGGGGCGAACACCGGGGAGCTGTTTTTT.

This clonotype came up once. V and J are TRBV20-1 and TRBJ2-7; D is perhaps TRBD1 or TRBD2 (6 bases each). Germline CDR1 DFQATT, CDR2 SNEGSKA (reference sequence). This CDR3 is 14 amino acids long. V was pared by 5 bases and J by 7 bases, with 21 bases between. The CDR3 DNA reads TGCAGTGCTCCTCGAACCGGAGGGGGAAGTGAGCAGTACTTC. It encodes CSAPRTGGGSEQYF.

This clonotype was seen repeatedly, ten times or more. The V gene is TRBV6-6, the J gene TRBJ1-6; TRBD1 might be the D (6 bases). CDR1 and CDR2 (germline): MNHNY, SVGAGI (reference sequence). This CDR3 contains 15 residues. V gave up 4 bases and J gave up 8 bases, with 15 bases separating them. CDR3 DNA sequence: TGTGCCAGCAGTTCCCCGGGGACAAGAGATTCACCCCTCCACTTT. Residues: CASSSPGTRDSPLHF.

Notes on this clonotype: A junction end diverges from the germline sequence, so it may reflect a read error. The chain uses TRBV6-6 and TRBJ1-2, with a possible D match to TRBD1 (6 bases). The CDR3 runs 13 residues. CDR1 is MNHNY, CDR2 SVGAGI, per germline (reference sequence). CDR3 in amino acids: CASSDRQVPIAPF. For the CDR3, the DNA is TGTGCCAGCAGTGACAGACAGGTCCCGATAGCGCCCTTC.

This clonotype was observed at least ten times. The chain couples TRBV6-1 to TRBJ1-2; D gene uncertain. V gave up 5 bases and J gave up 6 bases, with 19 bases separating them. CDR3 length: 15 amino acids. The germline CDR1 and CDR2 sequences are MNHNS and SASEGT. Here the CDR3 DNA reads TGTGCCAGCAGTTATACCACCCCGGCAGGCCATGGCTACACCTTC. This gives the protein CASSYTTPAGHGYTF.

This clonotype came up a few times. This chain uses TRBV20-1 with TRBJ1-5; the D is unclear. In germline, CDR1 is DFQATT, CDR2 SNEGSKA (reference sequence). Trimming took 0 bases from V and 8 from J, leaving 20 bases between them. This CDR3 has 16 amino acids. The CDR3: CSARDTVYKLREPQHF. For the CDR3, the DNA is TGCAGTGCTAGAGACACAGTATACAAGTTAAGGGAGCCCCAGCATTTT.

The chain joins TRBV12-3 or TRBV12-4 to TRBJ2-7; D might be TRBD2 (5 bases). The V and J ends lost 3 bases and 5 bases respectively, with 11 bases between them. This CDR3 spans 13 amino acids. As DNA, the CDR3 is TGTGCCAGCAGTTTTGAGGGTCCCCACGAGCAGTACTTC. Translated: CASSFEGPHEQYF.

This clonotype was found many times. This chain joins TRBV7-2 and TRBJ1-3; D possibly corresponds to TRBD1 (5 bases). Germline V lookup: CDR1 SGHTA, CDR2 FQGNSA. CDR3 length: 15 amino acids. V lost 5 bases and J 2 bases, leaving 13 bases between the germline ends. The CDR3 protein is CASSQNQGPGNTIYF. The CDR3 region has the DNA TGTGCCAGCAGCCAGAATCAGGGACCTGGAAACACCATATATTTT.

This clonotype has more than one count but fewer than ten. This chain uses TRBV4-2 with TRBJ1-1; 8 nucleotides align to TRBD1. The germline gives CDR1 LGHNA, CDR2 YNFKEQ. V lost 3 bases, J lost 0 bases, and 6 bases stayed unmatched. CDR3 size: 16 residues. CDR3 loop: CASSQDPGQVNTEAFF. The CDR3 bases are TGTGCCAGCAGCCAGGATCCGGGACAGGTGAACACTGAAGCTTTCTTT.

Many counts were recorded for this clonotype. This chain links TRBV28 with TRBJ2-7, with D possibly being TRBD1 (6 bases). The V end lost 6 bases, the J end lost 3 bases, and 18 bases lay between the germline ends. The CDR3 spans 15 residues. The germline V gene encodes CDR1 MDHEN and CDR2 SYDVKM. CDR3 nucleotides: TGTGCCAGCAGCCCCCCAGGGGCGGATAGCTACGAGCAGTACTTC. Translating it yields CASSPPGADSYEQYF.

The CDR3 protein is CASSETGGHLNQPQHF. CDR3 in DNA: TGTGCCAGCAGTGAAACGGGGGGACACCTCAATCAGCCCCAGCATTTT. The chain is built from TRBV25-1 and TRBJ1-5; possible D gene TRBD1, 6 bases. Trimming cost V 2 bases and J 3 bases, with 14 bases left between them. CDR3 length equals 16 residues. Germline CDR1 and CDR2: MGHDK and SYGVNS.

This clonotype was found many times. The chain carries TRBV7-2 and TRBJ2-3; 7 bases map to TRBD2. The CDR3 has 11 residues. J was trimmed by 5 bases and V by 9 bases; bases with no gene match: 2. Germline loops: CDR1 SGHTA, CDR2 FQGNSA. CDR3 amino acids: CASQREDTQYF. Here the CDR3 DNA reads TGTGCCAGTCAGCGGGAAGATACGCAGTATTTT. The variable domain in full, completed from reference TRBV7-2 and TRBJ2-3, reads GAGVSQSPSNKVTEKGKDVELRCDPISGHTALYWYRQSLGQGLEFLIYFQGNSAPDKSGLPSDRFSAERTGGSVSTLTIQRTQQEDSAVYLCASQREDTQYFGPGTRLTVL.

This clonotype was recorded a few times. This sequence joins TRBV5-1 and TRBJ1-4; D perhaps matches TRBD1 (6 bases). Between the trimmed V and J ends, which lost 1 base and 7 bases, there was a span of 8 bases. CDR3 size: 13 residues. CDR1 and CDR2 from the germline V gene are SGHRS and YFSETQ. The CDR3 DNA sequence: TGCGCCAGCAGCTTGACAGGGACTGAAAAACTGTTTTTT. As protein: CASSLTGTEKLFF.